The 29 T cell receptor beta chains listed next were all sequenced from one sample in a study of cytomegalovirus exposure and HLA in healthy donors. PCR employed 60 Vbeta and 13 Jbeta primers. Profiling relied on immunoSEQ multiplex PCR, and the TCRdb table lists in-frame clones only, not all of them. The table shows about 120,000 clones, with less than 85% occurring only once. Material: PBMCs. These TCRs come from a middle-aged man in good health and CMV-seropositive.

This clone was detected a few times. The V gene is TRBV21-1, the J gene TRBJ2-3; TRBD1, as called in the table, went unchecked against the DNA. TRBV21-1 is described as a pseudogene. This CDR3 has 13 amino acids. CDR3 coding DNA: TGTGCCAGCAGCTGGCAGGGCACAGATACGCAGTATTTT. This codes for CASSWQGTDTQYF.

In this sample, this clone turned up a few times. This chain uses TRBV19 with TRBJ1-6; TRBD1 matches 8 bases. The CDR3 runs 17 residues. Germline V CDR1 and CDR2: LNHDA, SQIVND (reference sequence). With 3 bases clipped from V and 1 base from J, the junction kept 5 bases outside the gene matches. The CDR3 protein is CASSMGRTGSYNSPLHF. CDR3 DNA: TGTGCCAGTAGTATGGGAAGGACAGGGTCCTATAATTCACCCCTCCACTTT.

This clone was picked up a small number of times. This chain uses TRBV28 with TRBJ1-5; 7 bases line up with TRBD1. CDR3 size: 17 residues. Germline-derived CDR1 and CDR2 are MDHEN and SYDVKM. The V gene end was trimmed by 4 bases and the J gene end by 7 bases; junction bases not matched to a gene: 16. The CDR3 protein is CASSSMTGRPHDQPQHF. The CDR3 DNA follows: TGTGCCAGCAGTTCGATGACAGGGAGACCTCATGACCAGCCCCAGCATTTT. The complete variable domain, with remaining parts taken from reference TRBV28 and TRBJ1-5, reads DVKVTQSSRYLVKRTGEKVFLECVQDMDHENMFWYRQDPGLGLRLIYFSYDVKMKEKGDIPEGYSVSREKKERFSLILESASTNQTSMYLCASSSMTGRPHDQPQHFGDGTRLSIL.

V and J are TRBV7-8 and TRBJ1-5; D may be TRBD1 (5 bases). Germline CDR1 reads SGHVS; CDR2 reads FQNEAQ. This CDR3 has 12 amino acids. V lost 8 bases and J 7 bases, leaving 12 bases between the germline ends. The CDR3 here is CASGGGVQPQHF. As DNA, the CDR3 is TGTGCCAGCGGCGGAGGGGTCCAGCCCCAGCATTTT.

The gene calls are TRBV11-3 and TRBJ2-5; D call uncertain. Germline assignment: CDR1 SGHNT and CDR2 YENEEA. Trimming left V 4 bases short and J 0 bases short, with 9 bases between. The CDR3 extends over 14 amino acids. Here the CDR3 DNA reads TGTGCCAGCAGCTCTACTCCAAACCAAGAGACCCAGTACTTC. Translated: CASSSTPNQETQYF.

This chain joins TRBV7-2 and TRBJ1-2, with 10 bases fitting TRBD1. The ends lost 3 bases at V and 3 bases at J; junction bases unmatched: 4. The CDR3 length is 15 residues. Looked up from germline, CDR1 is SGHTA and CDR2 is FQGNSA. In nucleotides, the CDR3 is TGTGCCAGCAGCTTTTCCGGGACAGGGGACTATGGCTACACCTTC. Translation: CASSFSGTGDYGYTF.

This sequence joins TRBV4-2 and TRBJ2-7, with 8 bases that match TRBD2. Germline lookup yields CDR1 LGHNA and CDR2 YNFKEQ. The CDR3 contains 16 residues. V trimming: 4 bases; J trimming: 0 bases; junction bases outside the gene matches: 8. The CDR3 nucleotides read TGTGCCAGCAGCCCGGCGGGGGGCGAGACCTCCTACGAGCAGTACTTC. Encoded protein: CASSPAGGETSYEQYF.

This chain joins TRBV6-6 and TRBJ2-1; 8 bases are shared with TRBD2. The CDR3 runs 15 residues. Looked up from germline, CDR1 is MNHNY and CDR2 is SVGAGI (reference sequence). V was pared by 5 bases and J by 9 bases, with 12 bases of the junction left unmatched. The CDR3 nucleotides are TGTGCCAGCAGTCCCGGGACTAGACGTTCCGCTGAGCAGTTCTTC. It encodes CASSPGTRRSAEQFF.

The chain recombines TRBV7-9 with TRBJ1-4, with 7 positions matching TRBD1. CDR3 length: 15 amino acids. With V trimmed by 6 bases and J by 2 bases, 6 bases remained unmatched. Germline V gene data show CDR1 as SEHNR and CDR2 as FQNEAQ (reference sequence). The CDR3 spells CASRGGVDTNEKLFF. DNA of the CDR3: TGTGCCAGCAGAGGGGGCGTGGATACTAATGAAAAACTGTTTTTT.

The chain joins TRBV28 to TRBJ2-2; the match to TRBD2 covers 12 bases. The V gene's germline CDR1 is MDHEN and CDR2 SYDVKM. V dropped 6 bases and J dropped 0; count of bases not matched to a gene: 8. The CDR3 has 18 residues. Here the CDR3 reads CASRAWGLAGANTGELFF. DNA for the CDR3: TGTGCCAGCAGGGCTTGGGGACTAGCGGGTGCGAACACCGGGGAGCTGTTTTTT.

The rearrangement uses TRBV29-1 and TRBJ1-2, with D perhaps TRBD1 (6 bases). The CDR3 is 11 residues long. V was cut by 7 bases and J by 7 bases, with 13 bases left in between. Germline assignment: CDR1 SQVTM and CDR2 ANQGSEA. The DNA for the CDR3 is TGCAGCGCTTCGGGGACAATTGGCTACACCTTC. As protein: CSASGTIGYTF.

This chain joins TRBV6-5 and TRBJ2-2, with 7 bases lining up with TRBD1. J was trimmed by 4 bases and V by 8 bases; bases with no gene match: 7. From germline, CDR1 is MNHEY and CDR2 SVGAGI. The CDR3 runs to 14 residues. CDR3 sequence reads: CASRDRVGTGELFF. DNA for the CDR3: TGTGCCAGCCGTGACAGGGTGGGCACCGGGGAGCTGTTTTTT.

The V gene is TRBV6-5, the J gene TRBJ1-1; no clear D. The CDR3 runs to 12 residues. CDR1 is MNHEY, CDR2 SVGAGI, per germline. V was shortened by 5 bases and J by 5 bases, with 9 bases between the two germline ends. The DNA of the CDR3 is TGTGCCAGCAGTAGGCCCGGGACTGAAGCTTTCTTT. Amino acids: CASSRPGTEAFF.

This chain links TRBV4-1 with TRBJ1-2; TRBD1 aligns across 8 bases. The length of the CDR3 is 16 residues. Germline assignment: CDR1 MGHRA and CDR2 YSYEKL. The V gene end was trimmed by 1 base and the J gene end by 8 bases; junction bases not matched to a gene: 12. Here the CDR3 reads CASSQVYRGSGSGYTF. DNA of the CDR3: TGCGCCAGCAGCCAAGTTTACAGGGGGTCGGGAAGCGGCTACACCTTC.

This clone showed up just once. This sample includes further DNA sequences coding for the same CDR3. The chain employs TRBV5-1 and TRBJ2-1, with D unresolved. From germline, CDR1 is SGHRS and CDR2 YFSETQ. The CDR3 runs to 13 residues. V gave up 1 base and J gave up 4 bases, with 6 bases separating them. CDR3 DNA sequence: TGCGCCAGCAGCTTGCCCCCTTACAATGAGCAGTTCTTC. Translating it yields CASSLPPYNEQFF.

Points on this clone: Compared with germline, one end of the junction differs, possibly owing to a read error. This chain joins TRBV4-2 and TRBJ1-2; 9 bases are a match to TRBD1. The CDR3 is 16 amino acids. Germline CDR1 reads LGHNA; CDR2 reads YNFKEQ. CDR3 in amino acids: CASSKDIGTGSYGYTF. The CDR3 DNA reads TGTGCCAGCAGCAAAGACATAGGGACAGGGTCCTATGGCTACACCTTC.

The chain has TRBV6-5 and TRBJ2-2, with 8 nucleotides matching TRBD2. Germline CDR1 is MNHEY and CDR2 is SVGAGI. This CDR3 region has 13 residues. Unmatched junction bases numbered 6, after V lost 11 bases and J lost 4 bases. The CDR3 is CASGGAGTGELFF. In DNA form, the CDR3 reads TGTGCCTCCGGGGGGGCTGGCACCGGGGAGCTGTTTTTT.

CDR3 DNA sequence: TGTGCCAGCAGTTCGCTCCCTGGCCCAGGGGGGCCCCAGTACTTC. This encodes CASSSLPGPGGPQYF. The V gene is TRBV28, the J gene TRBJ2-7, with D possibly TRBD1 on 7 matching bases. V was trimmed by 4 bases and J by 10 bases, leaving 23 bases between them. Germline CDR1 is MDHEN and CDR2 is SYDVKM. The CDR3 covers 15 residues.

The V gene is TRBV6-5, the J gene TRBJ1-1; D unclear. Germline lookup yields CDR1 MNHEY and CDR2 SVGAGI. The CDR3 totals 14 residues. Trimming took off 0 bases at V and 2 bases at J, with 7 bases between the two ends. The CDR3 reads CASSYSRTNTEAFF. Here the CDR3 DNA reads TGTGCCAGCAGTTACTCCAGGACTAACACTGAAGCTTTCTTT.

This clone appeared a few times. This sequence joins TRBV4-1 and TRBJ2-7; 10 bases are a match to TRBD1. V was pared by 3 bases and J by 7 bases, with 12 bases of the junction left unmatched. This CDR3 is 16 amino acids long. Looked up from germline, CDR1 is MGHRA and CDR2 is YSYEKL. This CDR3 reads CASSHDTDRGRREQYF. The DNA for the CDR3 is TGCGCCAGCAGCCATGATACTGACAGGGGGCGGAGAGAGCAGTACTTC.

This chain connects TRBV7-8 to TRBJ2-2; 8 nucleotides line up with TRBD1. The junction had 12 bases not matched to a gene; V was cut back by 5 bases and J by 7 bases. The CDR3 length is 16 residues. Per germline, CDR1 SGHVS and CDR2 FQNEAQ. The CDR3 reads CASSPQTGARGGELFF. Here the CDR3 DNA reads TGTGCCAGCAGCCCGCAGACAGGGGCTAGGGGCGGGGAGCTGTTTTTT.

This clone was counted between two and nine times. This chain connects TRBV6-5 to TRBJ1-2; the match to TRBD1 covers 7 bases. With V trimmed by 2 bases and J by 8 bases, 5 bases remained unmatched. This CDR3 has 13 residues. Germline CDR1 and CDR2: MNHEY and SVGAGI. The CDR3: CASSYGGQRGYTF. The CDR3 DNA follows: TGTGCCAGCAGTTACGGGGGACAGCGCGGCTACACCTTC.

This sequence joins TRBV7-2 and TRBJ2-5; weak D call: TRBD1 (6 bases). There are 14 residues in the CDR3. The germline CDR1 and CDR2 sequences are SGHTA and FQGNSA. V lost 1 base, J lost 4 bases, and 10 bases lay in between. This CDR3 reads CASSLGVGGETQYF. CDR3 in DNA: TGTGCCAGCAGCTTAGGAGTAGGGGGAGAGACCCAGTACTTC.

This rearrangement joins TRBV19 to TRBJ2-6, with 8 nucleotides matching TRBD1. J gave up 4 bases and V 10 bases, and 15 bases lay outside the gene matches. The CDR3 consists of 17 residues. In germline, CDR1 is LNHDA, CDR2 SQIVND (reference sequence). The CDR3 region is CATRQSQGASGANVLTF. CDR3 nucleotides: TGTGCCACCCGCCAGAGCCAGGGGGCGTCGGGGGCCAACGTCCTGACTTTC.

The CDR3 nucleotides are TGTGCCAGCAGTGAACTCGGACAGGGAAAATCACCCCTCCACTTT. Protein sequence: CASSELGQGKSPLHF. The chain recombines TRBV6-1 with TRBJ1-6; 8 bases map to TRBD1. V lost 2 bases, J lost 10 bases, and 7 bases stayed unmatched. Germline assignment: CDR1 MNHNS and CDR2 SASEGT. CDR3 length: 15 amino acids.

The rearrangement joins TRBV5-6 to TRBJ2-7; TRBD1 aligns across 12 bases. Germline CDR1 and CDR2: SGHDT and YYEEEE. After removal of 4 bases from V and 7 bases from J, the junction contained 9 bases not matched to a gene. The CDR3 is made up of 15 amino acids. The CDR3 here is CASSQRDRGLTEQYF. CDR3 DNA sequence: TGTGCCAGCAGCCAGCGGGACAGGGGGCTAACGGAGCAGTACTTC.

This clone was recorded only once. The same CDR3 is also encoded by other DNA sequences in this sample. The V call is TRBV5-1, the J call TRBJ2-7; D is ambiguous. Trimming took 0 bases from V and 5 from J, leaving 3 bases between them. The germline V gene encodes CDR1 SGHRS and CDR2 YFSETQ. This CDR3 region has 11 residues. CDR3 nucleotides: TGCGCCAGCAGCTTGGCTGACGAGCAGTACTTC. Translated, it gives CASSLADEQYF.

The gene calls are TRBV11-2 and TRBJ1-1; TRBD1 is a possible D gene (6 bases). The CDR3 has 14 residues. The V gene's germline CDR1 is SGHAT and CDR2 FQNNGV. V lost 5 bases, J lost 1 base, and 11 bases lay in between. The CDR3 loop is CASSPGRGNTEAFF. The CDR3 DNA reads TGTGCCAGCAGCCCAGGCAGGGGGAACACTGAAGCTTTCTTT.

This clone was observed a handful of times. The V and J genes are TRBV12-5 and TRBJ2-3; D is undetermined. The CDR3 spans 18 residues. Deletions cut 1 base from V and 2 bases from J, with 19 bases between. Germline V gene lookup returns CDR1 LGHNT and CDR2 FRNRAP. This CDR3 reads CASGLARRGLLHTDTQYF. DNA of the CDR3: TGTGCTAGTGGTTTGGCTCGCCGAGGCCTACTACACACAGATACGCAGTATTTT. The full variable domain, rest sourced from reference TRBV12-5 and TRBJ2-3, is DARVTQTPRHKVTEMGQEVTMRCQPILGHNTVFWYRQTMMQGLELLAYFRNRAPLDDSGMPKDRFSAEMPDATLATLKIQPSEPRDSAVYFCASGLARRGLLHTDTQYFGPGTRLTVL.